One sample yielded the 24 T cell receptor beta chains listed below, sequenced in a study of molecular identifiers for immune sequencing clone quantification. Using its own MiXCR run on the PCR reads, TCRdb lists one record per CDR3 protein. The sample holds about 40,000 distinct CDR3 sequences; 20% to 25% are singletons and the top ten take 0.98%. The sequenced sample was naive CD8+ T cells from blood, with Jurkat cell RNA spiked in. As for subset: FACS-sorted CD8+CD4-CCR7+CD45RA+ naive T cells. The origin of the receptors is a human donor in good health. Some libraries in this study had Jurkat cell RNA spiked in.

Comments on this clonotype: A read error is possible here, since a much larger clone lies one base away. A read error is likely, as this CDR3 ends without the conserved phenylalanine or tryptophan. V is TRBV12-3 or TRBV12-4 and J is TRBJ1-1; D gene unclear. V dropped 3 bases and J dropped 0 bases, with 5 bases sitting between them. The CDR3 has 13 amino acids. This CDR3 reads CASSFAVNTEAFL. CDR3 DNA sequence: TGTGCCAGCAGTTTTGCTGTGAACACTGAAGCTTTCCTT.

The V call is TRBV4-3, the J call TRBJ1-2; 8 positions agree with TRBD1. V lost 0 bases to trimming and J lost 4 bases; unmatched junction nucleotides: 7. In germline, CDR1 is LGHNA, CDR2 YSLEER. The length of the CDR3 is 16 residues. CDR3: CASSQDYSTGGYGYTF. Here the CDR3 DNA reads TGCGCCAGCAGCCAAGACTATTCTACAGGGGGCTATGGCTACACCTTC.

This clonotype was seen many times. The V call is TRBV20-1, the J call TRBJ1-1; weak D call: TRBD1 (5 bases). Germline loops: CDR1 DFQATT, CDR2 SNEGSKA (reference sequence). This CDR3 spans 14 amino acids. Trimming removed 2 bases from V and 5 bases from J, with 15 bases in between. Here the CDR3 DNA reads TGCAGTGCTAGAACTTACGGGGGAAGGACTGAAGCTTTCTTT. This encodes CSARTYGGRTEAFF.

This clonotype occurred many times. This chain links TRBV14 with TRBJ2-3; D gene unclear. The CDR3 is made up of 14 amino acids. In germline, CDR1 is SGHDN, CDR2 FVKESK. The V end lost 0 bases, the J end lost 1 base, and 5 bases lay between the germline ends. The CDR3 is CASSQDLGTDTQYF. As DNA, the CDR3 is TGTGCCAGCAGCCAAGATCTGGGCACAGATACGCAGTATTTT.

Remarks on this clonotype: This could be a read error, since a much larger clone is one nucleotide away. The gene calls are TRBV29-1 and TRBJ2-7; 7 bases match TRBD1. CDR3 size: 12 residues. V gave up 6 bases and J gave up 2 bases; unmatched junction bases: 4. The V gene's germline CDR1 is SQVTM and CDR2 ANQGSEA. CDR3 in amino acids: CSVGQWAYEQYF. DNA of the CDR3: TGCAGCGTGGGACAGTGGGCCTACGAGCAGTACTTC.

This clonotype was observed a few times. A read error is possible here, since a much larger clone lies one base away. The CDR3 DNA is TGCAGTGCTAGAGAGAATGGACCCAAAAACATTCAGTACTTC. Protein sequence: CSARENGPKNIQYF. This chain connects TRBV20-1 to TRBJ2-4; D is ambiguous. CDR1 is DFQATT, CDR2 SNEGSKA, per germline (reference sequence). V was cut by 0 bases and J by 2 bases, with 8 bases left in between. CDR3 size: 14 residues.

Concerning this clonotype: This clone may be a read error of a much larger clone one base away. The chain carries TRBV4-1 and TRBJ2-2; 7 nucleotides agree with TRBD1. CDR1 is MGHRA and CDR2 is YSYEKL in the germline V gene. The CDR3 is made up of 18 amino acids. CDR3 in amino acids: CASSQEVMGRGNPGELFF. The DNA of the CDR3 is TGCGCCAGCAGCCAAGAGGTGATGGGCAGGGGGAACCCCGGGGAGCTGTTTTTT.

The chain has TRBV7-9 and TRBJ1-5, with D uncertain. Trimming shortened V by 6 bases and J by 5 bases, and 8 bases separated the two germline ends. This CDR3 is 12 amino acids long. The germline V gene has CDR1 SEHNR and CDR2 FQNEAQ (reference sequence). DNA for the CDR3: TGTGCCAGCAGGTTGGACGATCAGCCCCAGCATTTT. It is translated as CASRLDDQPQHF.

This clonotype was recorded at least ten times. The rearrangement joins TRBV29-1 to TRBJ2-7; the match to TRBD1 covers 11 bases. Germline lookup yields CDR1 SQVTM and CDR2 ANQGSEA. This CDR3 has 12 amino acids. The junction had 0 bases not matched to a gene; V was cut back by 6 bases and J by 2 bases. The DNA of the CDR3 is TGCAGCGTGGGACAGGGGGCCTACGAGCAGTACTTC. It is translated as CSVGQGAYEQYF.

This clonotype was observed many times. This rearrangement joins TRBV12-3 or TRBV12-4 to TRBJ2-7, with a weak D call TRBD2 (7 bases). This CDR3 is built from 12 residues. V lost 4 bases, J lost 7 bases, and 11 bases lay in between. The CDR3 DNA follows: TGTGCCAGCAGTTGGGGGGGGCCTGAGCAGTACTTC. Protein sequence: CASSWGGPEQYF.

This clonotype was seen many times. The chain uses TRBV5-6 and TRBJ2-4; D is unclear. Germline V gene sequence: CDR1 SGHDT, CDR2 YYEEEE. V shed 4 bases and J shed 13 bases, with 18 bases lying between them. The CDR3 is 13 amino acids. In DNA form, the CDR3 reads TGTGCCAGCAGCACGACGTGGCTCAGCATACAGTACTTC. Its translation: CASSTTWLSIQYF.

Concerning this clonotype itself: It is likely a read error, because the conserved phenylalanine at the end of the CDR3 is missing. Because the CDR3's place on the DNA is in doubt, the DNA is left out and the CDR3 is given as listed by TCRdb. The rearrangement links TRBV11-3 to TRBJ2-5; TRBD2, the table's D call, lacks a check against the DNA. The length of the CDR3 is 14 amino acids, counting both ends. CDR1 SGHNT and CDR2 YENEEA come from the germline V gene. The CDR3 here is CAGSLAGGVGGRFL.

As DNA, the CDR3 is TGCGCCAGCAGCCAAGAAAATTTCCTAGCAGTCACGGATACGCAGTATTTT. Protein product: CASSQENFLAVTDTQYF. J is TRBJ2-3 and V is TRBV4-3; the D gene is possibly TRBD2 (5 bases). The germline V gene encodes CDR1 LGHNA and CDR2 YSLEER. Trimming left V 0 bases short and J 6 bases short, with 19 bases between. The CDR3 is made up of 17 amino acids.

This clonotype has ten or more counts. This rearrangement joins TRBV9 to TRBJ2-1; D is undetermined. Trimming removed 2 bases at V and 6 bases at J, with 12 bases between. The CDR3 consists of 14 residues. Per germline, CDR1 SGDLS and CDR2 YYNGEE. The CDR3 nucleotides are TGTGCCAGCAGCGTGGTTGGGGATGGCAATGAGCAGTTCTTC. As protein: CASSVVGDGNEQFF.

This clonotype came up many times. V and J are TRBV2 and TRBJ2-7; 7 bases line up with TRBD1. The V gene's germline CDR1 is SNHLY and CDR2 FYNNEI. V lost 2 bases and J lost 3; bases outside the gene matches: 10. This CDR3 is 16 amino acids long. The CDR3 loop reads CASSEIGAGTDYEQYF. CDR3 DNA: TGTGCCAGCAGTGAAATAGGGGCCGGGACAGACTACGAGCAGTACTTC. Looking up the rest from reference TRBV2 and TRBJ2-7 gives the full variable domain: EPEVTQTPSHQVTQMGQEVILRCVPISNHLYFYWYRQILGQKVEFLVSFYNNEISEKSEIFDDQFSVERPDGSNFTLKIRSTKLEDSAMYFCASSEIGAGTDYEQYFGPGTRLTVT.

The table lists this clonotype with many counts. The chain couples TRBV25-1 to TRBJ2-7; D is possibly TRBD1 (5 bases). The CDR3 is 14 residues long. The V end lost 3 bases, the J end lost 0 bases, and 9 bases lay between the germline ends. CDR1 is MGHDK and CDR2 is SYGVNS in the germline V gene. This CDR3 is CASSEPGNSYEQYF. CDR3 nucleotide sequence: TGTGCCAGCAGTGAGCCAGGGAACTCCTACGAGCAGTACTTC.

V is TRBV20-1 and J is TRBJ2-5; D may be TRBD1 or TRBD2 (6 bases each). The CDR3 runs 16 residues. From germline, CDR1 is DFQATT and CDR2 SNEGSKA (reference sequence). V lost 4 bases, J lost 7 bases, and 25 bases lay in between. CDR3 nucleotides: TGCAGTGCTACAGGCCGTGGGGGGCAGAATTTCTGGACCCAGTACTTC. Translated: CSATGRGGQNFWTQYF.

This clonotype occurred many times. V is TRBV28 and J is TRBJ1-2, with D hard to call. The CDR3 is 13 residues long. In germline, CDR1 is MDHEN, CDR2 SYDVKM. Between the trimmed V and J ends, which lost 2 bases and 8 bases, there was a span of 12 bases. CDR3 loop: CASSLTAPYGYTF. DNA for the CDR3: TGTGCCAGCAGTTTAACAGCTCCCTACGGCTACACCTTC.

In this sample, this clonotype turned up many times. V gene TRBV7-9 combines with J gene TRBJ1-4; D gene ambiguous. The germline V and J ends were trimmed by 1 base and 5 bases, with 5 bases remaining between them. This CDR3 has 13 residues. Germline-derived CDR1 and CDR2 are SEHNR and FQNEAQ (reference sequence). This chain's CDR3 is CASSLVGNEKLFF. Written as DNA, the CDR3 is TGTGCCAGCAGCTTAGTGGGGAATGAAAAACTGTTTTTT.

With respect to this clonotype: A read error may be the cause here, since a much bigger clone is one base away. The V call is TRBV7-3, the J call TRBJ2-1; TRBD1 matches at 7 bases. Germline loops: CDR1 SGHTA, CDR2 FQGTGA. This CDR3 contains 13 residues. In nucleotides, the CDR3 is TGTGCCTGCAGCTCTCCACAGGGGAATGAGCAGTTCTTC. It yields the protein CACSSPQGNEQFF.

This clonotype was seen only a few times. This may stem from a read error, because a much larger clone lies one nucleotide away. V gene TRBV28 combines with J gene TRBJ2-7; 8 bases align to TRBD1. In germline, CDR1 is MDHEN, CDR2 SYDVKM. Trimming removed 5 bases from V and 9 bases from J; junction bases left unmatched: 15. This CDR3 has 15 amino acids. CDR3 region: CASSNGQGRLRVQYF. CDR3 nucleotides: TGTGCCAGCAGTAACGGACAGGGCCGCCTACGTGTGCAGTACTTC.

CDR3 in DNA: TGTGCCAGCAGCACGCCTAGCGGGTGCGAGACCCAGTACTTC. Translating gives CASSTPSGCETQYF. The chain has TRBV21-1 and TRBJ2-5; TRBD2 is taken as the D call from the table, unchecked against the DNA. TRBV21-1 is termed a pseudogene. The CDR3 has 14 amino acids.

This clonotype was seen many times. The CDR3: CAWIFWVGGRPDTQYF. CDR3 in DNA: TGTGCCTGGATTTTCTGGGTCGGCGGGAGGCCAGATACGCAGTATTTT. The chain employs TRBV30 and TRBJ2-3; 8 nucleotides align to TRBD2. V dropped 4 bases and J dropped 4; count of bases not matched to a gene: 13. Germline V gene sequence: CDR1 GTSNPN, CDR2 SVGIG (reference sequence). This CDR3 is built from 16 residues. The whole variable domain, filled in from reference TRBV30 and TRBJ2-3, reads SQTIHQWPATLVQPVGSPLSLECTVEGTSNPNLYWYRQAAGRGLQLLFYSVGIGQISSEVPQNLSASRPQDRQFILSSKKLLLSDSGFYLCAWIFWVGGRPDTQYFGPGTRLTVL.

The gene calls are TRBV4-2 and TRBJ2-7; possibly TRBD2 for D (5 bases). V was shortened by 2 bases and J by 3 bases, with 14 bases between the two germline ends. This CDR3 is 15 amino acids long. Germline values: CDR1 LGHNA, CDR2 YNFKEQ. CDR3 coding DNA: TGTGCCAGCAGCCAACCCGACGGGGAAATCTACGAGCAGTACTTC. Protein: CASSQPDGEIYEQYF.